A single sample is the source of the 27 T cell receptor beta chains below, sequenced in a study of CD8 T cells in Susac syndrome. A quantity of roughly 0.5 to 1 ug RNA underwent reverse transcription using random hexamers. A single record per CDR3 protein comes from TCRdb applying MiXCR to the immunoSEQ multiplex PCR reads. The sample lists about 400,000 distinct CDR3 sequences; approximately 89% were seen once. Sequencing input: CD8+ T cells from PBMCs. The receptor source for this set is a human donor with multiple sclerosis.

The V gene is TRBV25-1, the J gene TRBJ2-5; D remains ambiguous. Germline lookup yields CDR1 MGHDK and CDR2 SYGVNS. Trimming took 2 bases from V and 0 from J, leaving 16 bases between them. This CDR3 spans 17 amino acids. CDR3 bases: TGTGCCAGCAGTGAAAGCTTCATTTCGGAATACCAAGAGACCCAGTACTTC. Its protein product is CASSESFISEYQETQYF.

V is TRBV5-4 and J is TRBJ1-1; D perhaps matches TRBD1 (5 bases). Per the germline V gene, CDR1 is SGHNT and CDR2 is YYREEE (reference sequence). The CDR3 is made up of 14 amino acids. Trimming shortened V by 3 bases and J by 5 bases, and 14 bases separated the two germline ends. CDR3 nucleotides: TGTGCCAGCAGCTCGGTCCAGGGTTCTACTGAAGCTTTCTTT. The encoded protein is CASSSVQGSTEAFF.

This chain uses TRBV29-1 with TRBJ1-1; D gene unclear. The V end lost 7 bases, the J end lost 4 bases, and 16 bases lay between the germline ends. Germline values: CDR1 SQVTM, CDR2 ANQGSEA. This CDR3 is 13 amino acids long. As DNA, the CDR3 is TGCAGCGCTCTTGATGCGCCGGGCACTGAAGCTTTCTTT. The encoded protein is CSALDAPGTEAFF.

Concerning this clonotype itself: An end of the junction differs from the germline gene, which may be a read error. The gene calls are TRBV19 and TRBJ1-1; D is undetermined. The CDR3 has 13 amino acids. CDR1 and CDR2 (germline): LNHDA, SQIVND (reference sequence). DNA of the CDR3: TGTGCCAATAGTATATACGGAAACACTGAAGCTTTCTTT. It yields the protein CANSIYGNTEAFF.

This clonotype was seen just once. The V and J genes are TRBV19 and TRBJ2-3, with 7 bases aligning to TRBD1. Germline trimming cut 4 bases from V and 0 bases from J; bases unmatched to any gene: 13. In germline, CDR1 is LNHDA, CDR2 SQIVND (reference sequence). The CDR3 length is 18 residues. The CDR3 DNA follows: TGTGCCAGTAGTAAATATCGGACAGGCGCCGCTAGCACAGATACGCAGTATTTT. Protein product: CASSKYRTGAASTDTQYF.

The chain employs TRBV6-6 and TRBJ2-7; possible D gene TRBD2, 5 bases. V was pared by 2 bases and J by 7 bases, with 15 bases between. This CDR3 comprises 14 residues. Germline CDR1 reads MNHNY; CDR2 reads SVGAGI (reference sequence). The CDR3 spells CASSYTSEAREQYF. CDR3 coding DNA: TGTGCCAGCAGTTACACGTCGGAGGCGAGGGAGCAGTACTTC.

This sequence joins TRBV10-3 and TRBJ2-7, with no clear D. V was cut by 5 bases and J by 5 bases, with 16 bases left in between. CDR3 length equals 14 residues. The germline CDR1 and CDR2 sequences are ENHRY and SYGVKD. CDR3 coding DNA: TGTGCCATCAGTCCGGACCAGTTTCTCAACGAGCAGTACTTC. Amino acid sequence: CAISPDQFLNEQYF.

The genes are TRBV2 and TRBJ1-3; D gene ambiguous. The CDR3 contains 16 residues. Germline loops: CDR1 SNHLY, CDR2 FYNNEI. Trimming removed 3 bases from V and 0 bases from J, with 12 bases in between. CDR3 residues: CASSEWQLSSGNTIYF. In DNA form, the CDR3 reads TGTGCCAGCAGTGAGTGGCAGCTGAGCTCTGGAAACACCATATATTTT.

J is TRBJ2-1 and V is TRBV18, with D possibly being TRBD1 (5 bases). Germline assignment: CDR1 KGHSH and CDR2 LQKENI. Trimming removed 6 bases from V and 4 bases from J, with 10 bases in between. This CDR3 has 13 residues. CDR3 protein: CASSSDSYNEQFF. The CDR3 DNA is TGTGCCAGCTCGTCCGACAGTTACAATGAGCAGTTCTTC.

The J gene is TRBJ2-5, the V gene TRBV7-9; 7 bases agree with TRBD1. Germline V gives CDR1 SEHNR, CDR2 FQNEAQ (reference sequence). The CDR3 extends over 14 amino acids. V gave up 3 bases and J gave up 0 bases; unmatched junction bases: 1. The CDR3 bases are TGTGCCAGCAGCTTCGACAGGGACCAAGAGACCCAGTACTTC. It is translated as CASSFDRDQETQYF.

This clonotype was found once. V and J are TRBV6-1 and TRBJ1-1; 11 nucleotides line up with TRBD1. This CDR3 has 17 residues. CDR1 and CDR2 (germline): MNHNS, SASEGT. Trimming removed 6 bases from V and 5 bases from J; junction bases left unmatched: 14. CDR3 DNA sequence: TGTGCCAGCAGCCCCGTTGGGGACAGGGGGAGGCCAACTGAAGCTTTCTTT. This codes for CASSPVGDRGRPTEAFF.

CDR3 nucleotide sequence: TGCAGCGTTGTTGGCACAGGGGAACAAGAGACCCAGTACTTC. Its protein product is CSVVGTGEQETQYF. The chain is built from TRBV29-1 and TRBJ2-5; 7 nucleotides agree with TRBD1. CDR1 and CDR2 from the germline V gene are SQVTM and ANQGSEA. Trimming took 4 bases from V and 2 from J; bases not matched to a gene: 7. The CDR3 totals 14 residues. Full variable domain (missing parts from reference TRBV29-1 and TRBJ2-5): SAVISQKPSRDICQRGTSLTIQCQVDSQVTMMFWYRQQPGQSLTLIATANQGSEATYESGFVIDKFPISRPNLTFSTLTVSNMSPEDSSIYLCSVVGTGEQETQYFGPGTRLLVL.

The table lists this clonotype with a few counts. The chain carries TRBV27 and TRBJ2-3; no firm D call. Looked up from germline, CDR1 is MNHEY and CDR2 is SMNVEV (reference sequence). V was trimmed by 0 bases and J by 1 base, leaving 2 bases between them. CDR3 length equals 13 residues. The CDR3 nucleotides are TGTGCCAGCAGTTTATCTGGCACAGATACGCAGTATTTT. Translation: CASSLSGTDTQYF.

The genes are TRBV21-1 and TRBJ1-1; the table's D call TRBD1 went unverified against the DNA. TRBV21-1 is deemed a pseudogene. The CDR3 consists of 17 residues. CDR3 protein: CASSKIWTGVGNTEAFF. The CDR3 nucleotides read TGTGCCAGCAGCAAAATCTGGACAGGGGTCGGGAACACTGAAGCTTTCTTT.

The rearrangement uses TRBV5-1 and TRBJ2-1, with D perhaps matching TRBD1 (6 bases). CDR1 is SGHRS and CDR2 is YFSETQ in the germline V gene. The V and J ends lost 4 bases and 2 bases respectively, with 13 bases between them. The CDR3 consists of 15 residues. Written as DNA, the CDR3 is TGCGCCAGCAGCACCGGGACAAATACCTACAATGAGCAGTTCTTC. As protein: CASSTGTNTYNEQFF. The whole variable domain, remainder taken from reference TRBV5-1 and TRBJ2-1, is KAGVTQTPRYLIKTRGQQVTLSCSPISGHRSVSWYQQTPGQGLQFLFEYFSETQRNKGNFPGRFSGRQFSNSRSEMNVSTLELGDSALYLCASSTGTNTYNEQFFGPGTRLTVL.

The chain is built from TRBV9 and TRBJ2-7; D may match TRBD1 or TRBD2 (5 bases each). CDR1 and CDR2 (germline): SGDLS, YYNGEE. V was shortened by 1 base and J by 4 bases, with 15 bases between the two germline ends. The CDR3 totals 15 residues. The CDR3 protein is CASSVYRDVEYEQYF. The DNA of the CDR3 is TGTGCCAGCAGCGTATACCGGGACGTGGAATACGAGCAGTACTTC.

The gene calls are TRBV5-1 and TRBJ2-2; possibly TRBD2 for D (6 bases). The CDR3 runs to 13 residues. Per the germline V gene, CDR1 is SGHRS and CDR2 is YFSETQ. V lost 7 bases to trimming and J lost 5 bases, with 12 bases between them. The CDR3 reads CASLSSVTGELFF. The CDR3 bases are TGCGCCAGCTTATCTAGCGTGACCGGGGAGCTGTTTTTT.

J is TRBJ2-7 and V is TRBV7-9, with TRBD1 identical over 8 bases. With 4 bases clipped from V and 3 bases from J, the junction kept 5 bases outside the gene matches. This CDR3 region has 14 residues. Per the germline V gene, CDR1 is SEHNR and CDR2 is FQNEAQ (reference sequence). The CDR3 loop reads CASSSPGQDYEQYF. The CDR3 coding sequence is TGTGCCAGCAGCTCGCCGGGACAGGACTACGAGCAGTACTTC.

The chain links TRBV6-1 to TRBJ2-7; D call uncertain. Germline CDR1 and CDR2: MNHNS and SASEGT. There are 12 residues in the CDR3. Trimming shortened V by 9 bases and J by 1 base, and 10 bases separated the two germline ends. The CDR3 loop reads CASMGISYEQYF. The CDR3 coding sequence is TGTGCCAGTATGGGGATATCCTACGAGCAGTACTTC.

This chain connects TRBV27 to TRBJ1-1, with a possible D match to TRBD1 (6 bases). This CDR3 spans 16 amino acids. The germline CDR1 and CDR2 sequences are MNHEY and SMNVEV (reference sequence). V gave up 0 bases and J gave up 0 bases, with 11 bases separating them. CDR3 bases: TGTGCCAGCAGTTTATCAACAGGGAATATGAACACTGAAGCTTTCTTT. Translating gives CASSLSTGNMNTEAFF.

In this sample, this clonotype turned up many times. The V call is TRBV29-1, the J call TRBJ2-7; 9 bases match TRBD1. The CDR3 covers 12 residues. Germline V CDR1 and CDR2: SQVTM, ANQGSEA. Losses at the gene ends were 6 bases for V and 3 bases for J; bases not matched to a gene: 3. The CDR3 loop is CSVVTGGYEQYF. The CDR3 nucleotides read TGCAGCGTAGTGACAGGGGGCTACGAGCAGTACTTC.

This chain uses TRBV29-1 with TRBJ2-1, with 13 bases lining up with TRBD2. The germline CDR1 and CDR2 sequences are SQVTM and ANQGSEA. CDR3 size: 18 residues. Losses at the gene ends were 1 base for V and 4 bases for J; bases not matched to a gene: 10. CDR3 in DNA: TGCAGCGTTGAAGGAAGGACTAGCGGGGGCCCTACATACAATGAGCAGTTCTTC. It translates to CSVEGRTSGGPTYNEQFF.

The V call is TRBV15, the J call TRBJ2-2; TRBD2 is a possible D gene (5 bases). Trimming took off 5 bases at V and 3 bases at J, with 22 bases between the two ends. Germline V CDR1 and CDR2: LNHNV, YYDKDF (reference sequence). This CDR3 comprises 18 residues. CDR3 coding DNA: TGTGCCACCAGCCCGGCGACGAGGGTTCGAGTATACACCGGGGAGCTGTTTTTT. This codes for CATSPATRVRVYTGELFF.

This chain joins TRBV27 and TRBJ2-3, with D unclear. CDR3 length: 13 amino acids. Germline CDR1 reads MNHEY; CDR2 reads SMNVEV (reference sequence). Trimming took off 5 bases at V and 2 bases at J, with 8 bases between the two ends. The CDR3 sequence is CASSTTYTDTQYF. For the CDR3, the DNA is TGTGCCAGCAGTACCACCTACACAGATACGCAGTATTTT.

The V call is TRBV27, the J call TRBJ2-1, with TRBD1 matching over 8 bases. The V segment lost 2 bases and the J segment 9 bases; nucleotides outside the gene matches: 6. The CDR3 length is 14 residues. Germline CDR1 and CDR2: MNHEY and SMNVEV (reference sequence). CDR3 in amino acids: CASSLTTGAGEQFF. Here the CDR3 DNA reads TGTGCCAGCAGTTTAACGACAGGGGCAGGTGAGCAGTTCTTC.

This rearrangement joins TRBV20-1 to TRBJ1-1, with D unresolved. The CDR3 spans 14 residues. Per the germline V gene, CDR1 is DFQATT and CDR2 is SNEGSKA (reference sequence). Trimming removed 0 bases at V and 2 bases at J, with 10 bases between. The CDR3 is CSARDDGLNTEAFF. The DNA for the CDR3 is TGCAGTGCTAGAGACGACGGTCTTAACACTGAAGCTTTCTTT.

The chain employs TRBV12-3 or TRBV12-4 and TRBJ1-5; TRBD1 matches at 7 bases. The CDR3 loop spans 15 amino acids. The trim removed 3 bases at V and 4 bases at J, leaving 6 bases unmatched. This CDR3 reads CASSFSQGLNQPQHF. CDR3 nucleotides: TGTGCCAGCAGTTTTTCACAGGGGTTGAATCAGCCCCAGCATTTT.